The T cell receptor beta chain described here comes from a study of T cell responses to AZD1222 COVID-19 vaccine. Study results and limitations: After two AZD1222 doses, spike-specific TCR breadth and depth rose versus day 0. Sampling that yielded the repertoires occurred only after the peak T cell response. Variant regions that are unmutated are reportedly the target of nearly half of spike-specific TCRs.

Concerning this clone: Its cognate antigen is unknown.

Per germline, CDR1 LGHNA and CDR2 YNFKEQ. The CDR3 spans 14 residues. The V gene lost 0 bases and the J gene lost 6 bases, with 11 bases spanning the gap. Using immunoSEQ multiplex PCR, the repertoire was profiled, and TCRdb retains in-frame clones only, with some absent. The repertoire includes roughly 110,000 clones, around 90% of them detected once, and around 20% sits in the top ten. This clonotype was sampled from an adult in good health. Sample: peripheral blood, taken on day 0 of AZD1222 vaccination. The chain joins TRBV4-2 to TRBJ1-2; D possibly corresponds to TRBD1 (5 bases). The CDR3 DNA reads TGTGCCAGCAGCCAAGATTGGGGGGGGAATGGCTACACCTTC. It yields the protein CASSQDWGGNGYTF.